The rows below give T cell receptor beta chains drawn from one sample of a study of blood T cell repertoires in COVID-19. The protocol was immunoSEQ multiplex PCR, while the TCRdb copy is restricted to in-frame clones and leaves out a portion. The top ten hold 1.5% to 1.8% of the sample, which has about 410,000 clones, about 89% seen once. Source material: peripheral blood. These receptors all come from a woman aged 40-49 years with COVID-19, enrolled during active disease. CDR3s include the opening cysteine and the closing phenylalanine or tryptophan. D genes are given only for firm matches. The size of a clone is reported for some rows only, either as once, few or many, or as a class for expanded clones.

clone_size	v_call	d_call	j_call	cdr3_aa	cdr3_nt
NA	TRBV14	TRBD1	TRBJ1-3	CASSRQGAGNTIYF	TGTGCCAGCAGCCGACAGGGGGCTGGAAACACCATATATTTT
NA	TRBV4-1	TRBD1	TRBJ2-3	CASSQEVPGQGVSGHGFDTQYF	TGCGCCAGCAGCCAAGAGGTCCCGGGACAGGGAGTCAGCGGTCATGGCTTCGATACGCAGTATTTT
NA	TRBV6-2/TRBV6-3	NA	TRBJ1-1	CASSIEGVSAEAFF	TGTGCCAGCAGTATAGAGGGGGTTTCAGCTGAAGCTTTCTTT
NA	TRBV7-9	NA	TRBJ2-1	CASSDLSGEQFF	TGTGCCAGCAGCGACTTAAGCGGGGAGCAGTTCTTC
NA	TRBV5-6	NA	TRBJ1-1	CASSLSVNTEAFF	TGTGCCAGCAGCCTAAGTGTTAACACTGAAGCTTTCTTT
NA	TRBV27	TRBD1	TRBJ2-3	CASSLSPDRGTDTQYF	TGTGCCAGCAGTTTATCCCCCGACAGGGGAACAGATACGCAGTATTTT
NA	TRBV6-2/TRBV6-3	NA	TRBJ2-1	CASSERRPAGEQFF	TGTGCCAGCAGCGAAAGACGTCCGGCGGGGGAGCAGTTCTTC
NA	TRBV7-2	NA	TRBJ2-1	CASSPRYNEQFF	TGTGCCAGCAGCCCCCGTTACAATGAGCAGTTCTTC
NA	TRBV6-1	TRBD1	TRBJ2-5	CASSERGQGYQETQYF	TGTGCCAGCAGTGAAAGGGGACAGGGGTACCAAGAGACCCAGTACTTC
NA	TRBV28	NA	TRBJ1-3	CASSLPSLVGGPSIYF	TGTGCCAGCAGTTTACCCTCCCTTGTAGGAGGCCCATCCATATATTTT
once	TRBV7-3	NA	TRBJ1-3	CASSLPGSGNTIYF	TGTGCCAGCAGCTTACCGGGGTCGGGGAACACCATATATTTT
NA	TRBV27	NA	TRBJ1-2	CASSLNQGLANYGYTF	TGTGCCAGCAGTTTAAATCAGGGCCTCGCTAACTATGGCTACACCTTC
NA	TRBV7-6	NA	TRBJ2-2	CASSPPRSFRGELFF	TGTGCCAGCAGCCCCCCGCGGTCGTTCCGCGGGGAGCTGTTTTTT
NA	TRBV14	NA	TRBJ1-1	CASSQRGSEAFF	TGTGCCAGCAGCCAAAGGGGGTCTGAAGCTTTCTTT
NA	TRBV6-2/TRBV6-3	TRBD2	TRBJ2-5	CASSLLAGGGETQYF	TGTGCCAGCAGTTTGTTAGCGGGGGGGGGAGAGACCCAGTACTTC
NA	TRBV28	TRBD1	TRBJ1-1	CASSPRRAGGNTEAFF	TGTGCCAGCAGTCCGCGGAGGGCAGGGGGGAACACTGAAGCTTTCTTT
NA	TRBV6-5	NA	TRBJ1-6	CASAPLRGSPLHF	TGTGCCAGCGCCCCGCTTAGGGGTTCACCCCTCCACTTT
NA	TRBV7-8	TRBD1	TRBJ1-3	CASSTRQGERRYSGNTIYF	TGTGCCAGCAGCACCCGACAGGGGGAAAGAAGATACTCTGGAAACACCATATATTTT
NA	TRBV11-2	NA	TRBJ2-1	CASSLAARVTYNEQFF	TGTGCCAGCAGCTTAGCGGCCAGGGTAACCTACAATGAGCAGTTCTTC
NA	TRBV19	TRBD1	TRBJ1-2	CASSIRGQGLANYGYTF	TGTGCCAGTAGTATAAGAGGACAGGGATTAGCTAACTATGGCTACACCTTC
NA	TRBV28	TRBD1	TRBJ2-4	CASSSGQPRLPIAKNIQYF	TGTGCCAGCAGTTCGGGACAGCCTCGACTCCCTATAGCCAAAAACATTCAGTACTTC
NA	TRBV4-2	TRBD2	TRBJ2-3	CASSQVGLAGPLSTDTQYF	TGTGCCAGCAGCCAAGTGGGACTAGCGGGGCCACTGAGCACAGATACGCAGTATTTT